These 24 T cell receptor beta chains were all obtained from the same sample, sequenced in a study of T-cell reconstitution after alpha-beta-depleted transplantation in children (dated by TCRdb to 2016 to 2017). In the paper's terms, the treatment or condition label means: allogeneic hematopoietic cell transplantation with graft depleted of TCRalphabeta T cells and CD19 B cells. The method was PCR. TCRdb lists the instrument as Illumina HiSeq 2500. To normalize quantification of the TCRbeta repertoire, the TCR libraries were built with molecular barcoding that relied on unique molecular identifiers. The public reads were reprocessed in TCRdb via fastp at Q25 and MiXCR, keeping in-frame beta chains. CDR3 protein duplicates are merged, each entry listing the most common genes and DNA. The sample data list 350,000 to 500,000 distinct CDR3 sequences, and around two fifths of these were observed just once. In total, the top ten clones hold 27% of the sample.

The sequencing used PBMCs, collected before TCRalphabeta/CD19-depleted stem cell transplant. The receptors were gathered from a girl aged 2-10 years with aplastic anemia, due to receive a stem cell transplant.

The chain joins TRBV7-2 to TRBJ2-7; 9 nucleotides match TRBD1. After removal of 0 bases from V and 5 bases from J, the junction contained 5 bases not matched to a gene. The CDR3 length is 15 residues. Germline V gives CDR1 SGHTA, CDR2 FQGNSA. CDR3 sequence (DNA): TGTGCCAGCAGCTTAGCCCGGGACAGGGTCCACGAGCAGTACTTC. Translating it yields CASSLARDRVHEQYF.

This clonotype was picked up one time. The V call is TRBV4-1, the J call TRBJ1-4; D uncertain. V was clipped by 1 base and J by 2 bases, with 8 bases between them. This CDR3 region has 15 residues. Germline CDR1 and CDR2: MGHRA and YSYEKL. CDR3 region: CASSQVEGTNEKLFF. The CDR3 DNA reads TGCGCCAGCAGCCAAGTCGAAGGGACTAATGAAAAACTGTTTTTT.

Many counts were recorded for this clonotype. CDR3 nucleotides: TGCGCCAGCAGCCAAGTCTCGGCAGGGCAAACTGAAGCTTTCTTT. It is translated as CASSQVSAGQTEAFF. The chain uses TRBV4-3 and TRBJ1-1; a weak D match, TRBD1 (5 bases). Germline lookup yields CDR1 LGHNA and CDR2 YSLEER. The germline V and J ends were trimmed by 1 base and 5 bases, with 14 bases remaining between them. The CDR3 contains 15 residues.

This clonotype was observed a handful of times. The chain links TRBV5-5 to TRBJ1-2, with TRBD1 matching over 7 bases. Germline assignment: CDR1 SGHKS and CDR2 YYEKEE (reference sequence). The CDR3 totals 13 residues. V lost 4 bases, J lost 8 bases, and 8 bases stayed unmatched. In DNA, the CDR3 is TGTGCCAGCAGCGCGACAGGGAGGTGGGGCTACACCTTC. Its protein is CASSATGRWGYTF.

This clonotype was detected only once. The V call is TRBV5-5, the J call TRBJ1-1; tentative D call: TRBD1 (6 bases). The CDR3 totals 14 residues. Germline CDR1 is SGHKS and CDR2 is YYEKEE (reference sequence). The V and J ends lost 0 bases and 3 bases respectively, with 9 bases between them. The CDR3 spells CASSLEPGDTEAFF. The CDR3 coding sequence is TGTGCCAGCAGCTTGGAGCCAGGGGACACTGAAGCTTTCTTT.

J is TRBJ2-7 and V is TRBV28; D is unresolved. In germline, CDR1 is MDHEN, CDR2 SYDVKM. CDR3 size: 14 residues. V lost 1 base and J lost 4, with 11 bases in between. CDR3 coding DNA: TGTGCCAGCAGTTTATACCCTGAAACGTACGAGCAGTACTTC. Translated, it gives CASSLYPETYEQYF. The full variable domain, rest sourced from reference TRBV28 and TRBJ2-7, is DVKVTQSSRYLVKRTGEKVFLECVQDMDHENMFWYRQDPGLGLRLIYFSYDVKMKEKGDIPEGYSVSREKKERFSLILESASTNQTSMYLCASSLYPETYEQYFGPGTRLTVT.

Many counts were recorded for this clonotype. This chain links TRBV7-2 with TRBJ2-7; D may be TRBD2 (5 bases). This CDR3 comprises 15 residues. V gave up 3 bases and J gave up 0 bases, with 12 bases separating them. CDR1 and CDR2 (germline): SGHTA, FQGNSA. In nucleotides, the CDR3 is TGTGCCAGCAGCTTCCGTTATACTAGCTCCTACGAGCAGTACTTC. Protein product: CASSFRYTSSYEQYF.

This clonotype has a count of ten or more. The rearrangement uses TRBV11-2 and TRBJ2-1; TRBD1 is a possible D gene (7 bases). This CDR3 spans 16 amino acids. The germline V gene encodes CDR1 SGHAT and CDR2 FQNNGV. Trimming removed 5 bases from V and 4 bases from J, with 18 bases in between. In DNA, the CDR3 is TGTGCCAGCAGCCAGGGGGGCCTTCCCTCTTACAATGAGCAGTTCTTC. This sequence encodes CASSQGGLPSYNEQFF.

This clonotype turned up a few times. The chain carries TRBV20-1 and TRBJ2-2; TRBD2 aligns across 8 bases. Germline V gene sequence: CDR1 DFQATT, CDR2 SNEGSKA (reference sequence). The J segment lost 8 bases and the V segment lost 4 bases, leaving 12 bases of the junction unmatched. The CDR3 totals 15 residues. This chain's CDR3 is CSAKESGTRWGELFF. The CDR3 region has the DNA TGCAGTGCTAAAGAGTCCGGGACTAGATGGGGGGAGCTGTTTTTT.

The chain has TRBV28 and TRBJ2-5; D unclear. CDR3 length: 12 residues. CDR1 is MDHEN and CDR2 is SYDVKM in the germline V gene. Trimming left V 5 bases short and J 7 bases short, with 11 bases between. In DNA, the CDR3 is TGTGCCAGCAGTAGGGCAGAAGGGACCCAGTACTTC. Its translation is CASSRAEGTQYF.

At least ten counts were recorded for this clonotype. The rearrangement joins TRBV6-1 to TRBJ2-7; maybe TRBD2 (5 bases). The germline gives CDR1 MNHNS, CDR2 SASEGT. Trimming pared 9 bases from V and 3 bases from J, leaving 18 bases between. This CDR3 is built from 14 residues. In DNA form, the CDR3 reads TGTGCCAGTACTCTGGACTTTCTCAACTACGAGCAGTACTTC. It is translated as CASTLDFLNYEQYF.

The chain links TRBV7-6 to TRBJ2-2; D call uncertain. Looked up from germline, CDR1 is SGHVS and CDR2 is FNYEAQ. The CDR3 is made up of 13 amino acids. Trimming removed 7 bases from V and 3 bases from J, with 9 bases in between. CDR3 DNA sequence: TGTGCCAGCACCCGCTCATACACCGGGGAGCTGTTTTTT. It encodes CASTRSYTGELFF.

This CDR3 reads CASRRSGDTDTQYF. The CDR3, as DNA: TGTGCCAGTAGACGTAGCGGAGACACAGATACGCAGTATTTT. This chain joins TRBV19 and TRBJ2-3, with TRBD2 as a possible D gene (6 bases). This CDR3 spans 14 amino acids. Germline lookup yields CDR1 LNHDA and CDR2 SQIVND (reference sequence). V was shortened by 6 bases and J by 2 bases, with 12 bases between the two germline ends.

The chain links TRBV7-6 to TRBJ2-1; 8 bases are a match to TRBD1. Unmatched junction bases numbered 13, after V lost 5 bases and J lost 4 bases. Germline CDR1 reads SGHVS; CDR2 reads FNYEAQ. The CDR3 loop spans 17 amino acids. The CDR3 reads CASSKGTGLMPYNEQFF. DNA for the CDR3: TGTGCCAGCAGCAAGGGGACAGGACTCATGCCGTACAATGAGCAGTTCTTC.

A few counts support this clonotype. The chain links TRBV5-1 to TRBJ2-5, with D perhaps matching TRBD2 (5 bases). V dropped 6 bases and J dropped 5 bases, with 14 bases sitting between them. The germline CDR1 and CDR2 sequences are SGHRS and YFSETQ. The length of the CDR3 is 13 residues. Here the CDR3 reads CASTRGGAETQYF. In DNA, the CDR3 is TGCGCCAGCACCCGAGGAGGAGCGGAGACCCAGTACTTC. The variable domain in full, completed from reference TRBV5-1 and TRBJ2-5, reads KAGVTQTPRYLIKTRGQQVTLSCSPISGHRSVSWYQQTPGQGLQFLFEYFSETQRNKGNFPGRFSGRQFSNSRSEMNVSTLELGDSALYLCASTRGGAETQYFGPGTRLLVL.

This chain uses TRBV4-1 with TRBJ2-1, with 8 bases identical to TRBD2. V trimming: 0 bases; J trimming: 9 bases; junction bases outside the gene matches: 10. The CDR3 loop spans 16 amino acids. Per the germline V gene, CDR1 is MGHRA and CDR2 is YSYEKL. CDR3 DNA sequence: TGCGCCAGCAGCCAAGAGGGACTAGGGAGGAACAGTGAGCAGTTCTTC. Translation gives CASSQEGLGRNSEQFF.

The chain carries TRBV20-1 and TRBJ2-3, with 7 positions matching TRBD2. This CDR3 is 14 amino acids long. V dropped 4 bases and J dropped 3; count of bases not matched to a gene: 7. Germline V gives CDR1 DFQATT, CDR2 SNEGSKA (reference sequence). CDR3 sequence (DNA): TGCAGTGCTACCAGGGCTAGCGGAACAGATACGCAGTATTTT. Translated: CSATRASGTDTQYF.

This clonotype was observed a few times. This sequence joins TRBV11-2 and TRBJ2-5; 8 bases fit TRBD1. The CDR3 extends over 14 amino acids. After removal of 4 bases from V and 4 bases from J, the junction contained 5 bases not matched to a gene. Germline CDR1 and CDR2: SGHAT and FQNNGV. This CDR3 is CASSWKGQGETQYF. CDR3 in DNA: TGTGCCAGCAGCTGGAAAGGACAGGGAGAGACCCAGTACTTC.

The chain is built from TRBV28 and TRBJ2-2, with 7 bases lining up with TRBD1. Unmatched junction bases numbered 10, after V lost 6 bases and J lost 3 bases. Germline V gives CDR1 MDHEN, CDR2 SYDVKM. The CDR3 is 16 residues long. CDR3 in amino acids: CASSSYRGTYTGELFF. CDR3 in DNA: TGTGCCAGCAGCTCCTACAGGGGTACCTACACCGGGGAGCTGTTTTTT.

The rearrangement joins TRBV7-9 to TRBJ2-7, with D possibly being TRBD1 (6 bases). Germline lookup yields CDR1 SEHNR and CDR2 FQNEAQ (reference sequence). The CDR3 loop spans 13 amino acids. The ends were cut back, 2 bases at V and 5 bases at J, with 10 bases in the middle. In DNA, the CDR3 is TGTGCCAGCAGCTTAATTCAGGGGCACGAGCAGTACTTC. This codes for CASSLIQGHEQYF.

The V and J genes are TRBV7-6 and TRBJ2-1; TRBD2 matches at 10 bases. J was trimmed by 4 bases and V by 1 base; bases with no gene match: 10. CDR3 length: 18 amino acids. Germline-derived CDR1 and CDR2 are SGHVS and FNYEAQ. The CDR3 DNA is TGTGCCAGCAGCTTAGTAGCTGCAGCGGGAGGGCCGTACAATGAGCAGTTCTTC. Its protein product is CASSLVAAAGGPYNEQFF.

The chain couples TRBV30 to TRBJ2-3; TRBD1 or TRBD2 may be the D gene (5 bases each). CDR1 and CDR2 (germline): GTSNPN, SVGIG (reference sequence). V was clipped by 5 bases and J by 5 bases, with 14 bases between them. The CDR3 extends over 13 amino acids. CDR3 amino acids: CAWGDGAVDTQYF. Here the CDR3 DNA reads TGTGCCTGGGGGGACGGAGCGGTAGATACGCAGTATTTT.

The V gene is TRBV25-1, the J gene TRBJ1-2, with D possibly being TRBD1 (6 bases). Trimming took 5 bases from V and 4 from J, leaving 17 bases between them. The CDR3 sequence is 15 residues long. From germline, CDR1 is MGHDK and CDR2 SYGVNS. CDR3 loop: CASSTHPGEGYGYTF. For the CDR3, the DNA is TGTGCCAGCAGTACCCACCCAGGGGAGGGCTATGGCTACACCTTC.

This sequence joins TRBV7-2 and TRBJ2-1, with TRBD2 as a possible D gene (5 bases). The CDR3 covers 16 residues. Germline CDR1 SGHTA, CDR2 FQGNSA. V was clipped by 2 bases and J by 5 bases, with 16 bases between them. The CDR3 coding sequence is TGTGCCAGCAGCTTAAGCTTCACGGGGAGTAACAATGAGCAGTTCTTC. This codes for CASSLSFTGSNNEQFF.